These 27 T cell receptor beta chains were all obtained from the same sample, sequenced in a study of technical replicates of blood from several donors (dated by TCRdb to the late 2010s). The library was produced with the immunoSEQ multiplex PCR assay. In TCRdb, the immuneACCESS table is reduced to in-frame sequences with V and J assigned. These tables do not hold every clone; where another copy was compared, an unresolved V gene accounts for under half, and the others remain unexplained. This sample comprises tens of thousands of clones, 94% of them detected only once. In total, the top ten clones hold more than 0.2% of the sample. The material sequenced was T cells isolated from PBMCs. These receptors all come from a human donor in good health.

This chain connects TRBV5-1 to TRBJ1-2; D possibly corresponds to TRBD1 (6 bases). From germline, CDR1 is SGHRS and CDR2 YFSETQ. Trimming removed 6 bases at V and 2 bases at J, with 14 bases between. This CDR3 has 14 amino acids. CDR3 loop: CASKIAQGNYGYTF. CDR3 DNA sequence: TGCGCCAGCAAAATTGCACAGGGCAACTATGGCTACACCTTC.

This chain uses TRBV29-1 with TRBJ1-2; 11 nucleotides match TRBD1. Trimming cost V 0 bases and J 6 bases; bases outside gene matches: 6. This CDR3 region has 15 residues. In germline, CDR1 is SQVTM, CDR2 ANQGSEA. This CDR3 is CSVEDLRTGGHGYTF. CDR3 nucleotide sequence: TGCAGCGTTGAAGATCTCAGGACAGGGGGCCATGGCTACACCTTC.

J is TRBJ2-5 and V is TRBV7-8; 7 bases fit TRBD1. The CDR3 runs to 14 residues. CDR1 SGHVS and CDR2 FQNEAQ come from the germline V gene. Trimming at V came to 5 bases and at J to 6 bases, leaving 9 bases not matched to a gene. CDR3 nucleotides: TGTGCCAGCAGCGTGAACAGGGGTGAGAAGACCCAGTACTTC. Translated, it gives CASSVNRGEKTQYF.

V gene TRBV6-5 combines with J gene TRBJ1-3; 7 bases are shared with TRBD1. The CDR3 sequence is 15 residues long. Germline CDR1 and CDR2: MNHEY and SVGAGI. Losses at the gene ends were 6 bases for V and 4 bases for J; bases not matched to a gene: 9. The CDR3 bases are TGTGCCAGCAGCCCCGAGAGGGGGCCAGGAAACACCATATATTTT. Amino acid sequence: CASSPERGPGNTIYF.

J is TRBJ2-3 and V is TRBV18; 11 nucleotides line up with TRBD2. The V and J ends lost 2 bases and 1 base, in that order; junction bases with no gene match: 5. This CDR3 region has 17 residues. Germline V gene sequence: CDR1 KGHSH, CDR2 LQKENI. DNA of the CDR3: TGTGCCAGCTCACCAATCCTAGCGGGAGGAGGCACAGATACGCAGTATTTT. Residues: CASSPILAGGGTDTQYF.

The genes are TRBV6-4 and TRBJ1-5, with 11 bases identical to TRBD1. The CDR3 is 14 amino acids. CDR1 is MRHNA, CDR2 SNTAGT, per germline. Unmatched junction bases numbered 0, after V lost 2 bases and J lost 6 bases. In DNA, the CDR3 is TGTGCCAGCAGTGACGGACAGGGGGCTCAGCCCCAGCATTTT. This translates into CASSDGQGAQPQHF.

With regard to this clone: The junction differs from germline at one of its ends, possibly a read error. Here the CDR3 reads CASSEGTGGSGQPQHF. The CDR3 bases are TGTGCCAGCAGCGAAGGGACAGGGGGATCAGGGCAGCCCCAGCATTTT. The chain recombines TRBV6-1 with TRBJ1-5, with 11 bases matching TRBD1. Looked up from germline, CDR1 is MNHNS and CDR2 is SASEGT. The CDR3 consists of 16 residues.

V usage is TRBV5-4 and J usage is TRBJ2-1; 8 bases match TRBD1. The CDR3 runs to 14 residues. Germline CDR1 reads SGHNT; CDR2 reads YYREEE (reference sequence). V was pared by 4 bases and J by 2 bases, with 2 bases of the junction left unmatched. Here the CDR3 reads CASSMGQAYNEQFF. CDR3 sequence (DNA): TGTGCCAGCAGCATGGGACAGGCCTACAATGAGCAGTTCTTC.

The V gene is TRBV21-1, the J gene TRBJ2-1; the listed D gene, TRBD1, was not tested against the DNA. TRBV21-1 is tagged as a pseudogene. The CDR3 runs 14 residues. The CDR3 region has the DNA TGTGCCAGCAGCAAAGGACAGGGGGGGAATGAGCAGTTCTTC. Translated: CASSKGQGGNEQFF.

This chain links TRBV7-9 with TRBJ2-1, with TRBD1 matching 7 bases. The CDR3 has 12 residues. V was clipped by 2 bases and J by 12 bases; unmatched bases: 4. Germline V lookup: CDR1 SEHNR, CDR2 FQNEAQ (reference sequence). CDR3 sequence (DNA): TGTGCCAGCAGCTTACGGGACAGCTCGCAGTTCTTC. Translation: CASSLRDSSQFF.

The CDR3 loop is CASRAWVDRGAGGNQPQHF. The DNA for the CDR3 is TGTGCCAGCAGGGCTTGGGTGGACAGGGGGGCCGGGGGCAATCAGCCCCAGCATTTT. V is TRBV5-8 and J is TRBJ1-5; 10 bases are shared with TRBD1. Germline CDR1 and CDR2: SGHTS and YDEGEE. After removal of 5 bases from V and 2 bases from J, the junction contained 16 bases not matched to a gene. The CDR3 loop spans 19 amino acids.

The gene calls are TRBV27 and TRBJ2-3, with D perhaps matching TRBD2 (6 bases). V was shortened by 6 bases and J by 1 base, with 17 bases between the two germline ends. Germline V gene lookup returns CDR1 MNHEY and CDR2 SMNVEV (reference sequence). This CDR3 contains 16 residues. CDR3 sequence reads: CASSLRGGFGTDTQYF. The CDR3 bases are TGTGCCAGCAGCTTGCGGGGCGGGTTTGGCACAGATACGCAGTATTTT.

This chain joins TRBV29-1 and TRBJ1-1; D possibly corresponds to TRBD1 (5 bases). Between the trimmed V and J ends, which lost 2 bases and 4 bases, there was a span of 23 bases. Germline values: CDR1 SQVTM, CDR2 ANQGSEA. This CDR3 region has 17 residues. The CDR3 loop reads CSVESRGTEAWGTEAFF. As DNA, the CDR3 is TGCAGCGTTGAATCGCGGGGGACCGAGGCGTGGGGCACTGAAGCTTTCTTT.

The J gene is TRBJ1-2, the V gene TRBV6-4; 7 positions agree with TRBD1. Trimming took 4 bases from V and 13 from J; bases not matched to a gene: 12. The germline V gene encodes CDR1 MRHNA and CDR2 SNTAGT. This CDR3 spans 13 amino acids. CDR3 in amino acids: CASSADRTTAATF. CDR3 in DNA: TGTGCCAGCAGTGCGGACAGGACCACGGCGGCCACCTTC.

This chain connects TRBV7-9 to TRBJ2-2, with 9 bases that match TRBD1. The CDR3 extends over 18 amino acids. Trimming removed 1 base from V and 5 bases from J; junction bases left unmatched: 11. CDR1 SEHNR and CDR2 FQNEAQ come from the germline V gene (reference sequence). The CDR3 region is CASSLGFPGQGETGELFF. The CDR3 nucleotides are TGTGCCAGCAGCTTAGGCTTTCCGGGACAGGGAGAGACCGGGGAGCTGTTTTTT.

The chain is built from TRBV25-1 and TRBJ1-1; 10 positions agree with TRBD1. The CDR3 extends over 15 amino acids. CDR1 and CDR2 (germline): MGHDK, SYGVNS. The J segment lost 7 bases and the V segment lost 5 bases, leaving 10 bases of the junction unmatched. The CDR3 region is CASSYPGQGRREAFF. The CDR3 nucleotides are TGTGCCAGCAGTTACCCGGGACAGGGGCGCCGTGAAGCTTTCTTT.

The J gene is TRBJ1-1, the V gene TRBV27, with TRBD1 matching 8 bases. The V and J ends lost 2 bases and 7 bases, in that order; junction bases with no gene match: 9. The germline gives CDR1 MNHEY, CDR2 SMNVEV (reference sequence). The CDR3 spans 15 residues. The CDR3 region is CASSLGWGQDGEAFF. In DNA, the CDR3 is TGTGCCAGCAGTTTAGGGTGGGGACAGGACGGTGAAGCTTTCTTT.

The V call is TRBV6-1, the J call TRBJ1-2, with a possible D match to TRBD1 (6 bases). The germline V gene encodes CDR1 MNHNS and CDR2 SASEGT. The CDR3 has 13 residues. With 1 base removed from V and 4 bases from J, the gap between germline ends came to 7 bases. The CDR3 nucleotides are TGTGCCAGCAGTGAAGGACAGGCCTATGGCTACACCTTC. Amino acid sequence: CASSEGQAYGYTF.

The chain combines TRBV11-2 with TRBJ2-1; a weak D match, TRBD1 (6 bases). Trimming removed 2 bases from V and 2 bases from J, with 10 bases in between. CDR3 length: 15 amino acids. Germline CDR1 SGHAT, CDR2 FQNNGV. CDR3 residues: CASSLPGTPYNEQFF. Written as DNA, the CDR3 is TGTGCCAGCAGCTTACCCGGGACACCCTACAATGAGCAGTTCTTC.

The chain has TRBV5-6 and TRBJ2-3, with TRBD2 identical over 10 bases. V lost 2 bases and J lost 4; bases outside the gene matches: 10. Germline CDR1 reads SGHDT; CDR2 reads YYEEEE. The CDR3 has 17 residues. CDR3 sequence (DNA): TGTGCCAGCAGCTTACGGACTAGCGGCACAGGGGCAGATACGCAGTATTTT. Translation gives CASSLRTSGTGADTQYF.

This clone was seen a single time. The CDR3 region is CSGSGQGSESYEQYF. CDR3 coding DNA: TGCAGCGGTTCGGGACAGGGGTCCGAATCCTACGAGCAGTACTTC. The genes are TRBV29-1 and TRBJ2-7; 10 nucleotides line up with TRBD1. The CDR3 covers 15 residues. With 7 bases clipped from V and 1 base from J, the junction kept 10 bases outside the gene matches. Per the germline V gene, CDR1 is SQVTM and CDR2 is ANQGSEA.

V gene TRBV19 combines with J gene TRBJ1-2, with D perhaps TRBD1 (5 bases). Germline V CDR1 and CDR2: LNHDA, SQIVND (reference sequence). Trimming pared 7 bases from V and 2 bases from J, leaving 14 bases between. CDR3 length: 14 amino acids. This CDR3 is CASTQETANYGYTF. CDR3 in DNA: TGTGCCAGTACCCAAGAGACAGCAAACTATGGCTACACCTTC.

CDR3 amino acids: CASSSAREYGGEQFF. CDR3 DNA sequence: TGTGCCAGCAGCTCCGCGAGAGAGTACGGCGGTGAGCAGTTCTTC. J is TRBJ2-1 and V is TRBV11-2; no definite D call. The CDR3 is made up of 15 amino acids. The V end lost 4 bases, the J end lost 9 bases, and 19 bases lay between the germline ends. CDR1 SGHAT and CDR2 FQNNGV come from the germline V gene.

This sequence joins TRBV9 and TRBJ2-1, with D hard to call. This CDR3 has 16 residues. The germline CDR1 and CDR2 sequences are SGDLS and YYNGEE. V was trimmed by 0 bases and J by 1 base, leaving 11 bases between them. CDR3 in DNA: TGTGCCAGCAGCGTAGTTTTAGGCGGTTCCTACAATGAGCAGTTCTTC. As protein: CASSVVLGGSYNEQFF. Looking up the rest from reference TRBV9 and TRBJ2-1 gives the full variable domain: DSGVTQTPKHLITATGQRVTLRCSPRSGDLSVYWYQQSLDQGLQFLIQYYNGEERAKGNILERFSAQQFPDLHSELNLSSLELGDSALYFCASSVVLGGSYNEQFFGPGTRLTVL.

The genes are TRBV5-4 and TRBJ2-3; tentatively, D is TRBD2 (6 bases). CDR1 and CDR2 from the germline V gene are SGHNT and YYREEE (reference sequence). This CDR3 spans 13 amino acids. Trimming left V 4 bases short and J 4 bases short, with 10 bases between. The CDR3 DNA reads TGTGCCAGCAGCGCGTCGGGAGCAGATACGCAGTATTTT. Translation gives CASSASGADTQYF.

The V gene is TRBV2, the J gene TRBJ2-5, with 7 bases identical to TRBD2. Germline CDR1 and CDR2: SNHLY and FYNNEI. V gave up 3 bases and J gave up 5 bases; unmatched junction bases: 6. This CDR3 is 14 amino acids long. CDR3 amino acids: CASSEGLGGETQYF. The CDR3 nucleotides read TGTGCCAGCAGTGAGGGGTTGGGGGGGGAGACCCAGTACTTC.

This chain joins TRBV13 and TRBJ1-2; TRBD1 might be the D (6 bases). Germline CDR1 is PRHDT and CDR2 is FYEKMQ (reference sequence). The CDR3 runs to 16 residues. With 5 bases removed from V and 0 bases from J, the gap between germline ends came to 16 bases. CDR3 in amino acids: CASSTLDSTPNYGYTF. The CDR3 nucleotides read TGTGCCAGCAGCACCTTGGACAGTACGCCTAACTATGGCTACACCTTC.